This entry lists 29 T cell receptor beta chains sequenced from one sample in a study of blood T cell repertoires in COVID-19. Libraries were prepared by immunoSEQ multiplex PCR; TCRdb keeps only in-frame clonotypes and omits some of them. The data hold fewer than 90,000 clones, with 80% observed a single time. Input material: peripheral blood. Receptor source: an elderly woman with acute or convalescent COVID-19.

The chain links TRBV11-2 to TRBJ2-1; TRBD2 matches at 12 bases. CDR3 size: 15 residues. V lost 5 bases to trimming and J lost 4 bases; unmatched junction nucleotides: 3. Germline V CDR1 and CDR2: SGHAT, FQNNGV. CDR3 coding DNA: TGTGCCAGCAGCCTGACTAGCGGGGGTTACAATGAGCAGTTCTTC. Encoded protein: CASSLTSGGYNEQFF.

The chain joins TRBV12-3 or TRBV12-4 to TRBJ1-2, with D possibly matching TRBD1 (5 bases). The V end lost 8 bases, the J end lost 4 bases, and 11 bases lay between the germline ends. This CDR3 contains 12 residues. CDR3 residues: CASGTGSYGYTF. CDR3 bases: TGTGCCAGCGGGACCGGGAGCTATGGCTACACCTTC.

This chain links TRBV2 with TRBJ2-1, with D perhaps TRBD2 (6 bases). Per the germline V gene, CDR1 is SNHLY and CDR2 is FYNNEI. V was shortened by 8 bases and J by 5 bases, with 13 bases between the two germline ends. The CDR3 has 13 residues. Here the CDR3 DNA reads TGTGCCAGCTCTGGGACTTTTGACAATGAGCAGTTCTTC. Residues: CASSGTFDNEQFF. The whole variable domain, filled in from reference TRBV2 and TRBJ2-1, reads EPEVTQTPSHQVTQMGQEVILRCVPISNHLYFYWYRQILGQKVEFLVSFYNNEISEKSEIFDDQFSVERPDGSNFTLKIRSTKLEDSAMYFCASSGTFDNEQFFGPGTRLTVL.

The CDR3 spells CASGKQGAETQYF. In nucleotides, the CDR3 is TGTGCCAGTGGGAAACAGGGGGCAGAGACCCAGTACTTC. The chain joins TRBV19 to TRBJ2-5; 9 nucleotides align to TRBD1. J was trimmed by 4 bases and V by 8 bases; bases with no gene match: 5. Looked up from germline, CDR1 is LNHDA and CDR2 is SQIVND (reference sequence). There are 13 residues in the CDR3.

The V call is TRBV3-1 (or the pseudogene TRBV3-2), the J call TRBJ2-3, with 9 bases lining up with TRBD2. Per germline, CDR1 LGHDT and CDR2 YNNKEL (reference sequence). Trimming removed 1 base from V and 3 bases from J; junction bases left unmatched: 2. CDR3 length equals 15 residues. The CDR3 DNA follows: TGTGCCAGCAGCCAAGGACTAGCGGTGACAGATACGCAGTATTTT. As protein: CASSQGLAVTDTQYF.

As DNA, the CDR3 is TGTGCCAGCAGCATCAGGACAGGGGGCCCCTATGGCTACACCTTC. Its protein product is CASSIRTGGPYGYTF. This rearrangement joins TRBV5-4 to TRBJ1-2; TRBD1 aligns across 11 bases. There are 15 residues in the CDR3. Germline CDR1 is SGHNT and CDR2 is YYREEE (reference sequence). V was pared by 4 bases and J by 4 bases, with 6 bases of the junction left unmatched. Based on the CDR3 plus reference TRBV5-4 and TRBJ1-2, the full variable domain is ETGVTQSPTHLIKTRGQQVTLRCSSQSGHNTVSWYQQALGQGPQFIFQYYREEENGRGNFPPRFSGLQFPNYSSELNVNALELDDSALYLCASSIRTGGPYGYTFGSGTRLTVV.

This rearrangement joins TRBV5-1 to TRBJ2-5, with 9 bases aligning to TRBD2. Germline assignment: CDR1 SGHRS and CDR2 YFSETQ. With V trimmed by 0 bases and J by 2 bases, 2 bases remained unmatched. The CDR3 totals 15 residues. The CDR3 DNA reads as TGCGCCAGCAGCTTGGCTAGCGGGACGCAAGAGACCCAGTACTTC. Protein: CASSLASGTQETQYF.

Only one count was recorded for this clone. This rearrangement joins TRBV6-5 to TRBJ1-5; no firm D call. The CDR3 has 15 residues. V lost 3 bases to trimming and J lost 4 bases, with 13 bases between them. Germline CDR1 MNHEY, CDR2 SVGAGI. The CDR3 protein is CASSYQQSGNQPQHF. The CDR3 coding sequence is TGTGCCAGCAGTTATCAGCAGTCGGGGAATCAGCCCCAGCATTTT.

The chain uses TRBV4-1 and TRBJ2-1, with D possibly being TRBD2 (5 bases). The CDR3 consists of 16 residues. Germline V CDR1 and CDR2: MGHRA, YSYEKL. V was pared by 3 bases and J by 5 bases, with 17 bases between. This chain's CDR3 is CASSQAVASMNNEQFF. DNA of the CDR3: TGCGCCAGCAGCCAGGCAGTAGCGAGTATGAACAATGAGCAGTTCTTC.

The chain recombines TRBV5-4 with TRBJ1-4; possibly TRBD1 for D (6 bases). The germline V gene encodes CDR1 SGHNT and CDR2 YYREEE (reference sequence). The CDR3 has 16 amino acids. Trimming pared 1 base from V and 8 bases from J, leaving 18 bases between. CDR3 DNA sequence: TGTGCCAGCAGCTTGACTGCGGGGGGCGGAGGAGAAAAACTGTTTTTT. As protein: CASSLTAGGGGEKLFF. The full variable domain, rest sourced from reference TRBV5-4 and TRBJ1-4, is ETGVTQSPTHLIKTRGQQVTLRCSSQSGHNTVSWYQQALGQGPQFIFQYYREEENGRGNFPPRFSGLQFPNYSSELNVNALELDDSALYLCASSLTAGGGGEKLFFGSGTQLSVL.

The chain has TRBV14 and TRBJ2-7; possible D gene TRBD1, 5 bases. The germline V gene has CDR1 SGHDN and CDR2 FVKESK. V was trimmed by 0 bases and J by 0 bases, leaving 6 bases between them. The CDR3 is 14 residues long. The CDR3 protein is CASSQDQGSYEQYF. The CDR3 bases are TGTGCCAGCAGCCAAGATCAGGGCTCCTACGAGCAGTACTTC.

This rearrangement joins TRBV5-1 to TRBJ1-1; the D is unclear. The CDR3 is 13 amino acids. Germline V gives CDR1 SGHRS, CDR2 YFSETQ. The V end was cut by 0 bases, the J end by 3 bases, with 6 bases between. The CDR3 nucleotides are TGCGCCAGCAGCTTGGGTCAGGACACTGAAGCTTTCTTT. It translates to CASSLGQDTEAFF.

The chain employs TRBV6-2 or TRBV6-3 and TRBJ2-5, with 9 positions matching TRBD1. V lost 2 bases, J lost 5 bases, and 6 bases stayed unmatched. There are 15 residues in the CDR3. Germline V gene data show CDR1 as MNHEY and CDR2 as SVGEGT. CDR3: CASSYPYRGRETQYF. As DNA, the CDR3 is TGTGCCAGCAGTTACCCGTACAGGGGGCGCGAGACCCAGTACTTC.

The chain links TRBV18 to TRBJ2-5; TRBD1 aligns across 8 bases. Germline lookup yields CDR1 KGHSH and CDR2 LQKENI. Trimming took 3 bases from V and 0 from J; bases not matched to a gene: 9. The CDR3 consists of 17 residues. CDR3 residues: CASSPRFIQGDQETQYF. The CDR3, as DNA: TGTGCCAGCTCACCGCGGTTCATACAGGGGGACCAAGAGACCCAGTACTTC.

The V call is TRBV18, the J call TRBJ1-1, with D perhaps matching TRBD1 (5 bases). Germline-derived CDR1 and CDR2 are KGHSH and LQKENI. With 2 bases removed from V and 4 bases from J, the gap between germline ends came to 20 bases. The CDR3 contains 17 residues. This CDR3 reads CASSPSLSQGSGTEAFF. The CDR3 bases are TGTGCCAGCTCACCAAGTTTGTCTCAGGGTTCAGGCACTGAAGCTTTCTTT. Based on the CDR3 plus reference TRBV18 and TRBJ1-1, the full variable domain is NAGVMQNPRHLVRRRGQEARLRCSPMKGHSHVYWYRQLPEEGLKFMVYLQKENIIDESGMPKERFSAEFPKEGPSILRIQQVVRGDSAAYFCASSPSLSQGSGTEAFFGQGTRLTVV.

There are many counts of this clone. V is TRBV7-9 and J is TRBJ1-4; TRBD1 matches at 7 bases. CDR3 length: 15 residues. Germline V gene data show CDR1 as SEHNR and CDR2 as FQNEAQ (reference sequence). Trimming took 5 bases from V and 3 from J; bases not matched to a gene: 6. The CDR3 protein is CASSRGQDSNEKLFF. Written as DNA, the CDR3 is TGTGCCAGCAGCCGAGGACAGGACTCTAATGAAAAACTGTTTTTT. Full variable domain (outside the CDR3, taken from reference TRBV7-9 and TRBJ1-4): DTGVSQNPRHKITKRGQNVTFRCDPISEHNRLYWYRQTLGQGPEFLTYFQNEAQLEKSRLLSDRFSAERPKGSFSTLEIQRTEQGDSAMYLCASSRGQDSNEKLFFGSGTQLSVL.

This clone was picked up one time. V gene TRBV7-9 combines with J gene TRBJ2-3; no definite D call. Germline assignment: CDR1 SEHNR and CDR2 FQNEAQ (reference sequence). V was trimmed by 1 base and J by 6 bases, leaving 11 bases between them. The CDR3 totals 14 residues. CDR3 loop: CASSLVGSIDTQYF. The CDR3 DNA reads TGTGCCAGCAGCTTAGTCGGGTCCATCGATACGCAGTATTTT.

This clone was observed a single time. CDR3 protein: CATRQGNTGELFF. The CDR3 DNA is TGTGCCACACGACAGGGCAACACCGGGGAGCTGTTTTTT. The chain recombines TRBV24-1 with TRBJ2-2; the match to TRBD1 covers 7 bases. The V gene end was trimmed by 10 bases and the J gene end by 2 bases; junction bases not matched to a gene: 3. There are 13 residues in the CDR3. CDR1 is KGHDR and CDR2 is SFDVKD in the germline V gene.

In the case of this clone: Because the CDR3 is missing its conserved closing phenylalanine or tryptophan, this is likely a read error. The limits of the CDR3 on the DNA are not certain, so only TCRdb's listed CDR3 is given. The chain combines TRBV5-4 with TRBJ1-1; the table names TRBD1, a call not compared with the DNA. The CDR3 spans 13 residues, counting both ends. Germline CDR1 and CDR2: SGHNT and YYREEE (reference sequence). CDR3 residues: CASSLWPDSPDET.

CDR3 coding DNA: TGTGCCAGCTCCCCCGGAGTCGGAGCATTTAGTGAAAAACTGTTTTTT. It is translated as CASSPGVGAFSEKLFF. This chain connects TRBV18 to TRBJ1-4; D unresolved. Germline V gene sequence: CDR1 KGHSH, CDR2 LQKENI. This CDR3 is built from 16 residues. V lost 6 bases and J lost 7, with 21 bases in between.

The genes are TRBV18 and TRBJ1-1; D unclear. Trimming removed 9 bases from V and 3 bases from J, with 8 bases in between. The CDR3 spans 11 residues. Germline CDR1 is KGHSH and CDR2 is LQKENI. The CDR3, as DNA: TGTGCCAGTATCGGGGACACTGAAGCTTTCTTT. The encoded protein is CASIGDTEAFF.

With respect to this clone: In the same sample, other DNA sequences code for this CDR3. V gene TRBV18 combines with J gene TRBJ2-5; D is unresolved. Germline lookup yields CDR1 KGHSH and CDR2 LQKENI. The CDR3 runs 13 residues. The V end was cut by 2 bases, the J end by 2 bases, with 6 bases between. CDR3 protein: CASSPGLQETQYF. CDR3 nucleotide sequence: TGTGCCAGCTCACCAGGCCTTCAAGAGACCCAGTACTTC.

The gene calls are TRBV7-3 and TRBJ2-3, with a weak D call TRBD2 (5 bases). Germline V lookup: CDR1 SGHTA, CDR2 FQGTGA. The CDR3 has 13 residues. Trimming removed 4 bases from V and 6 bases from J, with 11 bases in between. CDR3 amino acids: CASSSDWEDTQYF. The CDR3 DNA sequence: TGTGCCAGCAGCTCGGACTGGGAGGATACGCAGTATTTT.

This chain uses TRBV19 with TRBJ2-1; a possible D gene is TRBD2 (5 bases). Trimming cost V 4 bases and J 0 bases, with 10 bases left between them. CDR1 LNHDA and CDR2 SQIVND come from the germline V gene (reference sequence). The CDR3 is made up of 15 amino acids. The CDR3: CASSTRVSSYNEQFF. The CDR3 DNA reads as TGTGCCAGTAGTACGCGGGTGAGCTCCTACAATGAGCAGTTCTTC.

The V call is TRBV18, the J call TRBJ1-1, with a possible D match to TRBD1 (6 bases). Germline V gene sequence: CDR1 KGHSH, CDR2 LQKENI. CDR3 length equals 13 residues. Trimming pared 4 bases from V and 4 bases from J, leaving 10 bases between. CDR3 nucleotide sequence: TGTGCCAGCTCACTCGGGGGGGCCACTGAAGCTTTCTTT. It codes for CASSLGGATEAFF. The entire variable domain, with the rest obtained from reference TRBV18 and TRBJ1-1, is as follows: NAGVMQNPRHLVRRRGQEARLRCSPMKGHSHVYWYRQLPEEGLKFMVYLQKENIIDESGMPKERFSAEFPKEGPSILRIQQVVRGDSAAYFCASSLGGATEAFFGQGTRLTVV.

The genes are TRBV19 and TRBJ2-5; a weak D match, TRBD1 (5 bases). The CDR3 loop spans 16 amino acids. V was trimmed by 0 bases and J by 4 bases, leaving 15 bases between them. CDR1 is LNHDA, CDR2 SQIVND, per germline (reference sequence). For the CDR3, the DNA is TGTGCCAGTAGTATAGATTTGTCGTGGGGCGCAGAGACCCAGTACTTC. This codes for CASSIDLSWGAETQYF.

This chain links TRBV5-1 with TRBJ1-1; possible D gene TRBD1, 6 bases. CDR1 and CDR2 (germline): SGHRS, YFSETQ. The CDR3 is made up of 14 amino acids. Trimming pared 1 base from V and 3 bases from J, leaving 10 bases between. Written as DNA, the CDR3 is TGCGCCAGCAGCTTGTGGGGGCAGGACACTGAAGCTTTCTTT. This encodes CASSLWGQDTEAFF.

The chain links TRBV6-5 to TRBJ2-7, with a weak D call TRBD2 (5 bases). Germline V gives CDR1 MNHEY, CDR2 SVGAGI. This CDR3 comprises 13 residues. Trimming left V 7 bases short and J 3 bases short, with 13 bases between. CDR3: CASTHGGNYEQYF. In DNA form, the CDR3 reads TGTGCCAGCACCCACGGAGGAAACTACGAGCAGTACTTC.

V and J are TRBV7-8 and TRBJ1-2, with a possible D match to TRBD1 (5 bases). V lost 2 bases to trimming and J lost 6 bases, with 22 bases between them. Germline V gene sequence: CDR1 SGHVS, CDR2 FQNEAQ. The CDR3 covers 17 residues. CDR3 residues: CASSLRPFELLGHGYTF. CDR3 DNA: TGTGCCAGCAGCTTACGACCATTCGAGCTGCTGGGGCATGGCTACACCTTC. The full variable domain, in which reference TRBV7-8 and TRBJ1-2 provide the parts outside the CDR3, is GAGVSQSPRYKVAKRGQDVALRCDPISGHVSLFWYQQALGQGPEFLTYFQNEAQLDKSGLPSDRFFAERPEGSVSTLKIQRTQQEDSAVYLCASSLRPFELLGHGYTFGSGTRLTVV.